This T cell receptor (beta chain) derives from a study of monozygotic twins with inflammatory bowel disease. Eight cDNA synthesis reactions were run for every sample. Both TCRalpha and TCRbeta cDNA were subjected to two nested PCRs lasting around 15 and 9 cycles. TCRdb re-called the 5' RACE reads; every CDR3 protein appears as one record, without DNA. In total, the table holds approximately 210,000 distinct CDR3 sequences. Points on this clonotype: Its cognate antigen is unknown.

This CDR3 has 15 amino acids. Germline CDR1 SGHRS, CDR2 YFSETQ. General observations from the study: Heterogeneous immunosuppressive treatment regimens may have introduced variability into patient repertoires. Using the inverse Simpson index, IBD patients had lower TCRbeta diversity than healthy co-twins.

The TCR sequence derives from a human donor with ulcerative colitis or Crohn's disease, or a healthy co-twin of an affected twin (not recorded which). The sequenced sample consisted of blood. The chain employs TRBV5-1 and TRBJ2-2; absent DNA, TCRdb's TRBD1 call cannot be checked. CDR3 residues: CASSPDRSYTGELFF.